The clone carrying this TCR beta chain was detected only a few times. Trimming left V 0 bases short and J 9 bases short, with 15 bases between. CDR1 is SNHLY and CDR2 is FYNNEI in the germline V gene. This CDR3 is 15 amino acids long. This specimen belongs to a study of patients and donors after allogeneic stem cell transplantation. TCRdb fed the RT-PCR reads into MiXCR, producing one record per CDR3 protein. The repertoire holds approximately 200,000 distinct CDR3 sequences, with more than 35% as singletons. The sequence derives from a human donor who was either an allogeneic HSCT recipient or a stem cell or donor lymphocyte infusion donor (not recorded which). It is not recorded whose cells these are; they may come from a transplant donor. The rearrangement joins TRBV2 to TRBJ1-5; D gene uncertain. The specimen was blood, either unsorted or a sorted T cell fraction (not recorded which). The CDR3 sequence: CASSEARGRALPQHF. Here the CDR3 DNA reads TGTGCCAGCAGTGAAGCGCGAGGGAGGGCGTTGCCCCAGCATTTT.